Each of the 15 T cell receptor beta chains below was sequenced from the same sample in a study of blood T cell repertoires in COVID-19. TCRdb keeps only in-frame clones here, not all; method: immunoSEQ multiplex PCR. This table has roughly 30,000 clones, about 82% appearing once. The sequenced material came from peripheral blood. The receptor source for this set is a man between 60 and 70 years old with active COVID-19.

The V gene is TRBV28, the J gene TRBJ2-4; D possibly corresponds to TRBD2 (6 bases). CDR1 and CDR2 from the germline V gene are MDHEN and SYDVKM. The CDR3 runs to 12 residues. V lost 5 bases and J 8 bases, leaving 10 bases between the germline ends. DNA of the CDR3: TGTGCCAGCAGTACCGGAGGGGACATTCAGTACTTC. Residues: CASSTGGDIQYF.

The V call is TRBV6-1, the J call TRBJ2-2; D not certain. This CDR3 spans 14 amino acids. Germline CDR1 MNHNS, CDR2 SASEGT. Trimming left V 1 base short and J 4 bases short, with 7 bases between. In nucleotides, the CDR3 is TGTGCCAGCAGTGAAGGCGTCCCCACCGGGGAGCTGTTTTTT. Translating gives CASSEGVPTGELFF.

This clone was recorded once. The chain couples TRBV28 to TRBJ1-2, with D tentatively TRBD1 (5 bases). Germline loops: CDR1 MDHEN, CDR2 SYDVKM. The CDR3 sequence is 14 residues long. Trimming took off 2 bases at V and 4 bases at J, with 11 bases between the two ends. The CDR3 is CASSLRQGAYGYTF. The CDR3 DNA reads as TGTGCCAGCAGTTTACGGCAGGGCGCCTATGGCTACACCTTC.

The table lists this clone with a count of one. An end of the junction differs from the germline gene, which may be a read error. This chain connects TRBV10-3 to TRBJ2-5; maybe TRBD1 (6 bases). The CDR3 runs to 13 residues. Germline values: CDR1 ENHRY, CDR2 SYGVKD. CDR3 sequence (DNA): TGTGCCATCAGTCCAGGGGCGCAAGGGACCCAGTACTTC. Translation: CAISPGAQGTQYF.

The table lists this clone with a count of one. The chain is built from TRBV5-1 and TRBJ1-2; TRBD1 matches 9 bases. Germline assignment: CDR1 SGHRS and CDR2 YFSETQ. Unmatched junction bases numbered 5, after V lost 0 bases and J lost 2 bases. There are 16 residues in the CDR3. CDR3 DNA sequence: TGCGCCAGCAGCTTGGCGCCGACAGGGGGGAACTATGGCTACACCTTC. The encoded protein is CASSLAPTGGNYGYTF.

CDR3 sequence: CASSFSTGSGNQPQHF. CDR3 nucleotide sequence: TGTGCCAGCAGTTTTTCGACAGGATCAGGCAATCAGCCCCAGCATTTT. This chain joins TRBV28 and TRBJ1-5; TRBD1 might be the D (6 bases). V gave up 3 bases and J gave up 2 bases, with 14 bases separating them. CDR1 and CDR2 (germline): MDHEN, SYDVKM. This CDR3 has 16 amino acids.

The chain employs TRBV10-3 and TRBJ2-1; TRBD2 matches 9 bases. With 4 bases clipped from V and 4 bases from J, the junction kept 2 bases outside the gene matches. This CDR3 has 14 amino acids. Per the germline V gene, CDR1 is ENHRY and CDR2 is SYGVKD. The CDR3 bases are TGTGCCATCAGTGTAGCGGGAGATTACAATGAGCAGTTCTTC. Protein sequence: CAISVAGDYNEQFF.

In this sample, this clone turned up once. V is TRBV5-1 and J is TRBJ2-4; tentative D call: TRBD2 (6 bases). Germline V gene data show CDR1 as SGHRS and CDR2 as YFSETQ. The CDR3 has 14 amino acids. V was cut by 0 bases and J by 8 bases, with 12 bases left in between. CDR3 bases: TGCGCCAGCAGCTTGGGTGCAGGGAGGTACATTCAGTACTTC. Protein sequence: CASSLGAGRYIQYF.

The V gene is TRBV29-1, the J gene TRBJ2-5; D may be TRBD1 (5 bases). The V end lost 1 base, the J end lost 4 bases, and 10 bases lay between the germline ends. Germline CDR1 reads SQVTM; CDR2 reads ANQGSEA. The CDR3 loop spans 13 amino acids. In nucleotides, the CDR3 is TGCAGCGTTGAAGGGGGCTCGGGAGAGACCCAGTACTTC. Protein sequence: CSVEGGSGETQYF.

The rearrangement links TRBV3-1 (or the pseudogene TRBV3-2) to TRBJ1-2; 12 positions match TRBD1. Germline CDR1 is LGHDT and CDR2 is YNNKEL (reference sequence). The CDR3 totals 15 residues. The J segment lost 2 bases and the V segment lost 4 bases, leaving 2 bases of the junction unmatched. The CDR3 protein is CASSLGTGGNYGYTF. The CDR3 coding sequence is TGTGCCAGCAGCCTCGGGACAGGGGGCAACTATGGCTACACCTTC.

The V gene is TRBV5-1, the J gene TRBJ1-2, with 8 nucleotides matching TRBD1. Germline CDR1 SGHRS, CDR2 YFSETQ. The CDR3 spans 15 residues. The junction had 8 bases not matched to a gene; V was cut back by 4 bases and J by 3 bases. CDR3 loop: CASSTQTGADYGYTF. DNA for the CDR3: TGCGCCAGCAGCACTCAGACAGGGGCGGACTATGGCTACACCTTC.

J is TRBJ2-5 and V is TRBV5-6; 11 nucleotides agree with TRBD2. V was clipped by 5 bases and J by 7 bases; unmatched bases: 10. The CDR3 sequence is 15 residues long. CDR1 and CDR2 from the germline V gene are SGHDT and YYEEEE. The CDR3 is CASRKTSGRGWTQYF. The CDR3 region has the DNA TGTGCCAGCAGAAAAACTAGCGGGAGAGGTTGGACCCAGTACTTC. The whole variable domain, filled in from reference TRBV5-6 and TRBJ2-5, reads DAGVTQSPTHLIKTRGQQVTLRCSPKSGHDTVSWYQQALGQGPQFIFQYYEEEERQRGNFPDRFSGHQFPNYSSELNVNALLLGDSALYLCASRKTSGRGWTQYFGPGTRLLVL.

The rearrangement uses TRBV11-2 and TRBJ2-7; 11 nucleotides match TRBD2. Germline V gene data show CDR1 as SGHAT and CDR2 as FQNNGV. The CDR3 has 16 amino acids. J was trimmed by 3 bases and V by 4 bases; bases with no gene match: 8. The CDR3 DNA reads TGTGCCAGCAGCTCCTTTAGCGGGAGGGACATCTACGAGCAGTACTTC. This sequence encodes CASSSFSGRDIYEQYF.

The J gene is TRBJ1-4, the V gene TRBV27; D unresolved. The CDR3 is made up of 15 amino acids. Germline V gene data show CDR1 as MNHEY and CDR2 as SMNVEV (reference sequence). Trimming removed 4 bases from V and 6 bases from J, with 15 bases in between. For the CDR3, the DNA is TGTGCCAGCAGTTCTGAGGGCATCCCTGATGAAAAACTGTTTTTT. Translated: CASSSEGIPDEKLFF.

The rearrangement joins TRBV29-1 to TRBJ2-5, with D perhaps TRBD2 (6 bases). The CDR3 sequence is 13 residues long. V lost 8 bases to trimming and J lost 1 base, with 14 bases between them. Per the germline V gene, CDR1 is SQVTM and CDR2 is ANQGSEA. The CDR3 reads CSQVTSLQETQYF. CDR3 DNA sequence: TGCAGCCAAGTGACTAGTCTCCAAGAGACCCAGTACTTC.